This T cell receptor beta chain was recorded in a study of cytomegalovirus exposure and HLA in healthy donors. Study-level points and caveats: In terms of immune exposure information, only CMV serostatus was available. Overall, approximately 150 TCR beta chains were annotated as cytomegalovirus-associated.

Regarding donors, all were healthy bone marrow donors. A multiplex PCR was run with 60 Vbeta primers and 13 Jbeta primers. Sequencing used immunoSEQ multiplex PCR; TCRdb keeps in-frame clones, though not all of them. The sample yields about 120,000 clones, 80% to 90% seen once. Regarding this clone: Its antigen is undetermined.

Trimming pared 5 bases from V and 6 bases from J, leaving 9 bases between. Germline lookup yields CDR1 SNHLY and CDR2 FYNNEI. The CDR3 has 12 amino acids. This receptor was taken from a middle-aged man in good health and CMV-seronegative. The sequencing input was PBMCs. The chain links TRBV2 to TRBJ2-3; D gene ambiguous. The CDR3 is CASSPWADTQYF. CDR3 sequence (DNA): TGTGCCAGCAGTCCCTGGGCGGATACGCAGTATTTT. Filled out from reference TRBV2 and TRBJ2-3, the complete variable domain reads EPEVTQTPSHQVTQMGQEVILRCVPISNHLYFYWYRQILGQKVEFLVSFYNNEISEKSEIFDDQFSVERPDGSNFTLKIRSTKLEDSAMYFCASSPWADTQYFGPGTRLTVL.